Below are 26 T cell receptor beta chains sequenced from a single sample in a study of blood T cell repertoires in COVID-19. The repertoire was sequenced with immunoSEQ multiplex PCR; TCRdb's copy has only in-frame clones and lacks some. Of over 250,000 clones in the sample, around nine tenths were seen once. The sequenced sample consisted of peripheral blood. These receptor sequences come from a man aged 35 to 55 who had recovered from COVID-19.

On this clone: Other DNA sequences of this sample code for an identical CDR3. The chain carries TRBV9 and TRBJ2-3; the D gene is possibly TRBD2 (5 bases). CDR3 size: 14 residues. The germline V and J ends were trimmed by 0 bases and 1 base, with 6 bases remaining between them. Germline lookup yields CDR1 SGDLS and CDR2 YYNGEE. The CDR3 bases are TGTGCCAGCAGCGTAGAGGGAGGCACAGATACGCAGTATTTT. Its translation: CASSVEGGTDTQYF.

This chain connects TRBV11-2 to TRBJ2-5, with 7 bases aligning to TRBD2. The CDR3 has 15 residues. After removal of 4 bases from V and 7 bases from J, the junction contained 12 bases not matched to a gene. The V gene's germline CDR1 is SGHAT and CDR2 FQNNGV. CDR3 in DNA: TGTGCCAGCAGCTATGGGGCGGCGGGAGCAGTGACCCAGTACTTC. Its translation: CASSYGAAGAVTQYF.

The V call is TRBV9, the J call TRBJ2-7; D uncertain. Trimming took 0 bases from V and 5 from J, leaving 6 bases between them. Germline lookup yields CDR1 SGDLS and CDR2 YYNGEE. The CDR3 loop spans 12 amino acids. CDR3 sequence: CASSVGENEQYF. Written as DNA, the CDR3 is TGTGCCAGCAGCGTAGGAGAAAACGAGCAGTACTTC.

V and J are TRBV2 and TRBJ1-2, with 7 bases identical to TRBD1. CDR3 size: 13 residues. Per the germline V gene, CDR1 is SNHLY and CDR2 is FYNNEI. The V and J ends lost 7 bases and 6 bases, in that order; junction bases with no gene match: 8. The CDR3 bases are TGTGCCAGCAATGACGACAGGGTCGATGGCTACACCTTC. Its protein product is CASNDDRVDGYTF.

This clone has more than one count but fewer than ten. The rearrangement uses TRBV5-1 and TRBJ2-1; D unclear. CDR3 length: 11 residues. Deletions cut 4 bases from V and 8 bases from J, with 7 bases between. Germline V gene sequence: CDR1 SGHRS, CDR2 YFSETQ. The CDR3 region is CASSILDEQFF. For the CDR3, the DNA is TGCGCCAGCAGCATCCTCGATGAGCAGTTCTTC.

This sequence joins TRBV13 and TRBJ2-3, with TRBD2 matching 9 bases. The CDR3 sequence is 15 residues long. Germline V CDR1 and CDR2: PRHDT, FYEKMQ (reference sequence). V shed 4 bases and J 0 bases; nucleotides not matched to a gene: 2. The CDR3 DNA is TGTGCCAGCAGCTCGCGGGGGGGGAGCACAGATACGCAGTATTTT. Translation gives CASSSRGGSTDTQYF.

CDR3 nucleotide sequence: TGTGCCAGCAGCTTGGCCGAGGGGGAGTATGGCTACACCTTC. Amino acid sequence: CASSLAEGEYGYTF. The V gene is TRBV5-6, the J gene TRBJ1-2; D is possibly TRBD1 (6 bases). Germline V gene sequence: CDR1 SGHDT, CDR2 YYEEEE. This CDR3 contains 14 residues. Trimming took 0 bases from V and 5 from J, leaving 11 bases between them.

The rearrangement uses TRBV9 and TRBJ2-7; TRBD2 matches 15 bases. With 4 bases clipped from V and 3 bases from J, the junction kept 8 bases outside the gene matches. The germline CDR1 and CDR2 sequences are SGDLS and YYNGEE. The CDR3 has 17 amino acids. The CDR3 spells CASSRLGLAGGYYEQYF. DNA for the CDR3: TGTGCCAGCAGCCGCCTGGGACTAGCGGGAGGATACTACGAGCAGTACTTC.

The gene calls are TRBV6-5 and TRBJ2-7; a possible D gene is TRBD1 (5 bases). V shed 7 bases and J shed 9 bases, with 16 bases lying between them. Looked up from germline, CDR1 is MNHEY and CDR2 is SVGAGI. The CDR3 runs to 12 residues. The CDR3: CASTITGFWQYF. Written as DNA, the CDR3 is TGTGCCAGCACCATAACAGGCTTCTGGCAGTACTTC.

The chain joins TRBV9 to TRBJ2-6; D is unclear. V lost 0 bases, J lost 4 bases, and 8 bases lay in between. The length of the CDR3 is 15 residues. The germline V gene has CDR1 SGDLS and CDR2 YYNGEE. The CDR3 protein is CASSVGSLGANVLTF. The CDR3 DNA reads TGTGCCAGCAGCGTAGGGAGTCTCGGGGCCAACGTCCTGACTTTC.

This sequence joins TRBV30 and TRBJ1-4; D perhaps matches TRBD1 (6 bases). This CDR3 region has 15 residues. V was trimmed by 1 base and J by 7 bases, leaving 16 bases between them. The germline V gene encodes CDR1 GTSNPN and CDR2 SVGIG (reference sequence). The CDR3: CAWSAQQGSSEKLFF. CDR3 DNA: TGTGCCTGGAGTGCCCAACAGGGATCGAGTGAAAAACTGTTTTTT.

The genes are TRBV3-1 (or the pseudogene TRBV3-2) and TRBJ1-5; TRBD1 is a possible D gene (5 bases). The CDR3 is 12 amino acids. Trimming left V 4 bases short and J 5 bases short, with 6 bases between. From germline, CDR1 is LGHDT and CDR2 YNNKEL (reference sequence). CDR3 coding DNA: TGTGCCAGCAGCCGGGGGGATCAGCCCCAGCATTTT. Translating it yields CASSRGDQPQHF.

This clone is a singleton in its sample. This chain joins TRBV6-4 and TRBJ2-3, with D perhaps TRBD2 (5 bases). This CDR3 region has 11 residues. The germline V gene encodes CDR1 MRHNA and CDR2 SNTAGT. V was clipped by 8 bases and J by 5 bases, with 8 bases between them. The CDR3 is CASGEGDTQYF. CDR3 sequence (DNA): TGTGCCAGCGGAGAGGGAGATACGCAGTATTTT.

The rearrangement joins TRBV24-1 to TRBJ2-7, with 8 bases fitting TRBD1. Trimming at V came to 9 bases and at J to 2 bases, leaving 11 bases not matched to a gene. The CDR3 is 15 amino acids. Germline-derived CDR1 and CDR2 are KGHDR and SFDVKD. For the CDR3, the DNA is TGTGCCACCGTTCATGGCGGGACAGGAACCTACGAGCAGTACTTC. This gives the protein CATVHGGTGTYEQYF.

The gene calls are TRBV6-6 and TRBJ2-3; 7 bases line up with TRBD2. V shed 10 bases and J 3 bases; nucleotides not matched to a gene: 10. Germline V lookup: CDR1 MNHNY, CDR2 SVGAGI (reference sequence). The CDR3 is made up of 14 amino acids. Written as DNA, the CDR3 is TGTGCCACCACAGAGCGGGGTCATACAGATACGCAGTATTTT. Its protein is CATTERGHTDTQYF.

The chain joins TRBV5-4 to TRBJ2-5; no firm D call. Trimming shortened V by 2 bases and J by 4 bases, and 6 bases separated the two germline ends. The CDR3 spans 12 residues. CDR1 is SGHNT and CDR2 is YYREEE in the germline V gene (reference sequence). The CDR3 loop reads CASSFIGETQYF. CDR3 nucleotide sequence: TGTGCCAGCAGCTTTATCGGAGAGACCCAGTACTTC.

The rearrangement joins TRBV12-5 to TRBJ1-6, with 9 bases aligning to TRBD1. Trimming took 2 bases from V and 2 from J; bases not matched to a gene: 7. CDR3 length: 18 amino acids. The germline V gene has CDR1 LGHNT and CDR2 FRNRAP. Here the CDR3 reads CASGLSLGDRAYNSPLHF. CDR3 DNA: TGTGCTAGTGGTTTGTCCCTTGGGGACAGGGCCTATAATTCACCCCTCCACTTT.

The chain employs TRBV11-2 and TRBJ1-1; no clear D. Germline lookup yields CDR1 SGHAT and CDR2 FQNNGV. The CDR3 length is 16 residues. Deletions cut 2 bases from V and 0 bases from J, with 13 bases between. The CDR3, as DNA: TGTGCCAGCAGCTTATCGGGAGGTGTCATGAACACTGAAGCTTTCTTT. This gives the protein CASSLSGGVMNTEAFF.

A word on this clone: A junction boundary mismatches the germline segment, possibly from a read error. The chain combines TRBV2 with TRBJ2-5; 7 nucleotides align to TRBD1. The CDR3 runs 15 residues. From germline, CDR1 is SNHLY and CDR2 FYNNEI. The CDR3 sequence is CVSSIAPTGRPTQYF. DNA of the CDR3: TGTGTCAGCAGCATTGCCCCGACAGGGCGCCCGACCCAGTACTTC.

The rearrangement joins TRBV13 to TRBJ1-1; 8 bases fit TRBD1. The germline gives CDR1 PRHDT, CDR2 FYEKMQ (reference sequence). Losses at the gene ends were 2 bases for V and 6 bases for J; bases not matched to a gene: 8. The CDR3 loop spans 15 amino acids. CDR3 region: CASSLNGQGWAEAFF. CDR3 in DNA: TGTGCCAGCAGCTTAAATGGACAGGGATGGGCTGAAGCTTTCTTT.

The chain recombines TRBV2 with TRBJ2-7, with 14 positions matching TRBD2. V was clipped by 6 bases and J by 5 bases; unmatched bases: 12. Germline V gene data show CDR1 as SNHLY and CDR2 as FYNNEI. This CDR3 spans 17 amino acids. Here the CDR3 DNA reads TGTGCCAGCAGGGGGGGACTAGCGGGAGACATGAAAAACGAGCAGTACTTC. Translating it yields CASRGGLAGDMKNEQYF.

DNA for the CDR3: TGTGCCAGCAGCTTACCAGCCACAGGGACCCCCTCCTACGAGCAGTACTTC. Protein: CASSLPATGTPSYEQYF. The chain carries TRBV7-2 and TRBJ2-7; perhaps TRBD1 as D (6 bases). This CDR3 comprises 17 residues. The V end lost 2 bases, the J end lost 0 bases, and 17 bases lay between the germline ends. CDR1 SGHTA and CDR2 FQGNSA come from the germline V gene.

The chain links TRBV6-2 or TRBV6-3 to TRBJ2-7; TRBD2 agrees at 7 bases. The ends lost 2 bases at V and 2 bases at J; junction bases unmatched: 6. Per the germline V gene, CDR1 is MNHEY and CDR2 is SVGEGT. This CDR3 has 15 amino acids. The CDR3 DNA reads TGTGCCAGCAGTTACAACGGGGGGTGGACCTACGAGCAGTACTTC. Translation: CASSYNGGWTYEQYF.

CDR3 bases: TGTGCCAGTAGTATAAGGGACACAAGGAACACTGAAGCTTTCTTT. As protein: CASSIRDTRNTEAFF. The chain is built from TRBV19 and TRBJ1-1; TRBD1 is a possible D gene (6 bases). V lost 2 bases and J 1 base, leaving 11 bases between the germline ends. In germline, CDR1 is LNHDA, CDR2 SQIVND (reference sequence). The length of the CDR3 is 15 residues. The whole variable domain, filled in from reference TRBV19 and TRBJ1-1, reads DGGITQSPKYLFRKEGQNVTLSCEQNLNHDAMYWYRQDPGQGLRLIYYSQIVNDFQKGDIAEGYSVSREKKESFPLTVTSAQKNPTAFYLCASSIRDTRNTEAFFGQGTRLTVV.

The V and J genes are TRBV6-6 and TRBJ2-7, with 7 bases matching TRBD2. Per germline, CDR1 MNHNY and CDR2 SVGAGI (reference sequence). Trimming at V came to 4 bases and at J to 2 bases, leaving 2 bases not matched to a gene. The CDR3 is 13 residues long. This CDR3 reads CASSWGTTYEQYF. The CDR3 DNA reads as TGTGCCAGCAGTTGGGGGACTACCTACGAGCAGTACTTC.

The chain recombines TRBV29-1 with TRBJ2-1; 10 bases agree with TRBD1. After removal of 8 bases from V and 6 bases from J, the junction contained 7 bases not matched to a gene. Germline CDR1 SQVTM, CDR2 ANQGSEA. This CDR3 is built from 13 residues. CDR3 in amino acids: CSHPGTGVNEQFF. The CDR3 DNA sequence: TGCAGCCACCCCGGGACAGGGGTCAATGAGCAGTTCTTC.